The 8 T cell receptor beta chains in this list originate from one sample, sequenced in a study of technical replicates of blood from a handful of donors. Generated by immunoSEQ multiplex PCR, the TCRdb table keeps only in-frame clones and is missing some. Among some 70,000 clones, 95% to 97% were seen once, and the ten largest hold about 0.24%. Sequences were obtained from T cells isolated from PBMCs. The receptors here all came from a human donor in good health.

This CDR3 reads CASSSRQGGDYGYTF. In DNA, the CDR3 is TGTGCCAGCAGCTCCCGACAGGGAGGCGACTATGGCTACACCTTC. The V gene is TRBV5-4, the J gene TRBJ1-2; 7 bases match TRBD1. CDR3 length: 15 amino acids. The germline V gene has CDR1 SGHNT and CDR2 YYREEE (reference sequence). V lost 3 bases and J lost 3; bases outside the gene matches: 8.

This chain joins TRBV9 and TRBJ2-7; D is possibly TRBD2 (6 bases). Trimming took 4 bases from V and 3 from J, leaving 17 bases between them. This CDR3 has 15 amino acids. Germline V gene lookup returns CDR1 SGDLS and CDR2 YYNGEE. CDR3: CASSPGGWSNYEQYF. CDR3 in DNA: TGTGCCAGCAGCCCAGGAGGGTGGAGTAACTACGAGCAGTACTTC.

The chain joins TRBV4-2 to TRBJ2-7; tentative D call: TRBD1 (5 bases). Germline V gene lookup returns CDR1 LGHNA and CDR2 YNFKEQ. This CDR3 has 14 amino acids. Trimming pared 3 bases from V and 3 bases from J, leaving 12 bases between. The CDR3 reads CASSHVEGDYEQYF. The CDR3 DNA follows: TGTGCCAGCAGCCACGTAGAAGGGGACTACGAGCAGTACTTC.

The chain carries TRBV6-6 and TRBJ2-7; D perhaps matches TRBD2 (5 bases). Trimming shortened V by 0 bases and J by 0 bases, and 9 bases separated the two germline ends. The length of the CDR3 is 15 residues. CDR1 is MNHNY, CDR2 SVGAGI, per germline (reference sequence). The CDR3 protein is CASSYSSGSSYEQYF. The CDR3 region has the DNA TGTGCCAGCAGTTACTCGAGTGGGAGCTCCTACGAGCAGTACTTC.

V and J are TRBV9 and TRBJ2-3; D is possibly TRBD2 (5 bases). This CDR3 has 15 amino acids. Germline V gene lookup returns CDR1 SGDLS and CDR2 YYNGEE. Trimming pared 0 bases from V and 0 bases from J, leaving 8 bases between. Here the CDR3 reads CASSVDEGSTDTQYF. The CDR3, as DNA: TGTGCCAGCAGCGTAGATGAGGGTAGCACAGATACGCAGTATTTT. Filled out from reference TRBV9 and TRBJ2-3, the complete variable domain reads DSGVTQTPKHLITATGQRVTLRCSPRSGDLSVYWYQQSLDQGLQFLIQYYNGEERAKGNILERFSAQQFPDLHSELNLSSLELGDSALYFCASSVDEGSTDTQYFGPGTRLTVL.

This sequence joins TRBV5-6 and TRBJ2-7; TRBD2 aligns across 9 bases. Germline CDR1 reads SGHDT; CDR2 reads YYEEEE. V shed 4 bases and J 4 bases; nucleotides not matched to a gene: 15. This CDR3 contains 17 residues. In nucleotides, the CDR3 is TGTGCCAGCAGCACCTCCTTCGGCCTAGCGGGGACTTACGAGCAGTACTTC. Translation: CASSTSFGLAGTYEQYF.

This sequence joins TRBV7-8 and TRBJ1-2; tentative D call: TRBD1 (6 bases). Trimming pared 3 bases from V and 4 bases from J, leaving 12 bases between. In germline, CDR1 is SGHVS, CDR2 FQNEAQ. The CDR3 contains 14 residues. The CDR3 here is CASSLGGRGYGYTF. The CDR3 coding sequence is TGTGCCAGCAGCTTGGGGGGGCGCGGCTATGGCTACACCTTC.

The chain combines TRBV5-1 with TRBJ2-7; 8 bases are shared with TRBD2. From germline, CDR1 is SGHRS and CDR2 YFSETQ. V shed 2 bases, J shed 5 bases, and the junction held 6 bases outside the gene matches. The CDR3 is made up of 14 amino acids. This CDR3 reads CASSFLDSGNEQYF. The CDR3 bases are TGCGCCAGCAGCTTTCTCGATAGCGGGAACGAGCAGTACTTC.